This is a list of T cell receptor beta chains from one sample in a study of human T cells and chemical hapten exposure. TCRdb fed the RACE reads into MiXCR, producing one record per CDR3 protein. Among 99,000 or so distinct CDR3 sequences listed, less than 14% were seen once. The specimen was whole blood, collected in connection with sensitization to the hapten diphenylcyclopropenone (DPC). These receptors were obtained from an older woman with alopecia areata. Some clones in this sample may be carry-over from other donors' samples. Each CDR3 is given with its conserved first and last residue. Fields, in order: CDR3 DNA, CDR3 protein, clone size, D gene, V gene, J gene, CDR3 length. The D gene is left open where the match is weak. Where a row states a size, it is once, few, many or the class of an expanded clone; other rows omit it.

DNA: TGTGCCAGCAGAGCCCGCACCAGGGACAGCCAAGAGACCCAGTACTTC; CDR3: CASRARTRDSQETQYF; size: many; D: TRBD1; V: TRBV5-4; J: TRBJ2-5; length: 16
DNA: TGCGCCAGCAGCCCGCACCAGGGGGGGACCGGGGAGCTGTTTTTT; CDR3: CASSPHQGGTGELFF; size: .; D: .; V: TRBV5-1; J: TRBJ2-2; length: 15
DNA: TGTGCCAGCCGACTCACAGGGGGCTATAATTCACCCCTCCACTTT; CDR3: CASRLTGGYNSPLHF; size: many; D: TRBD1; V: TRBV7-6; J: TRBJ1-6; length: 15
DNA: TGTGCCTGGAGTGTAGGGACTGCTTCTAGCAATCAGCCCCAGCATTTT; CDR3: CAWSVGTASSNQPQHF; size: .; D: .; V: TRBV30; J: TRBJ1-5; length: 16
DNA: TGTGCCAGCAGTATTACTACAGGGAGGAAAAATGAGCAGTTCTTC; CDR3: CASSITTGRKNEQFF; size: .; D: .; V: TRBV7-2; J: TRBJ2-1; length: 15
DNA: TGCAGCGTTGAGTTGCAGGCTGGGATCCACGAGCAGTACTTC; CDR3: CSVELQAGIHEQYF; size: few; D: .; V: TRBV29-1; J: TRBJ2-7; length: 14
DNA: TGTGCCAGCAGTTCGGGACAGCGCCACGAGCAGTACTTC; CDR3: CASSSGQRHEQYF; size: .; D: TRBD1; V: TRBV28; J: TRBJ2-7; length: 13
DNA: TGTGCCAGCAGCGTCCGGGGGACAGGGTATGGAGAGACCCAGTACTTC; CDR3: CASSVRGTGYGETQYF; size: few; D: TRBD1; V: TRBV7-2; J: TRBJ2-5; length: 16
DNA: TGTGCCAGCAGCTTACCGGGCGGGGAGCTGTTTTTT; CDR3: CASSLPGGELFF; size: .; D: .; V: TRBV11-2; J: TRBJ2-2; length: 12
DNA: TGCGCCAGCAGCCCCTCAAGGGGTATTTTAAGTGAAGCTTTCTTT; CDR3: CASSPSRGILSEAFF; size: .; D: .; V: TRBV4-1; J: TRBJ1-1; length: 15
DNA: TGTGCCAGCACCCCGATGACAGGGACTGTGTACGAGCAGTACTTC; CDR3: CASTPMTGTVYEQYF; size: few; D: .; V: TRBV28; J: TRBJ2-7; length: 15
DNA: TGTGCCAGCAGTGCTGCAGCGAGGTACAATGAGCAGTTCTTC; CDR3: CASSAAARYNEQFF; size: few; D: .; V: TRBV6-1; J: TRBJ2-1; length: 14
DNA: TGTGCCAGCAGCGTAGATCCGGGGGGAACCTCTAGCACAGATACGCAGTATTTT; CDR3: CASSVDPGGTSSTDTQYF; size: few; D: TRBD2; V: TRBV9; J: TRBJ2-3; length: 18
DNA: TGTGCCAGCAGCTTAGTGGCGCAGGGAGAGACCCAGTACTTC; CDR3: CASSLVAQGETQYF; size: many; D: .; V: TRBV7-6; J: TRBJ2-5; length: 14
DNA: TGTGCCAGCAGCCTCCCGGGGGGCCTCTACGAGCAGTACTTC; CDR3: CASSLPGGLYEQYF; size: many; D: .; V: TRBV3-1; J: TRBJ2-7; length: 14
DNA: TGTGCCAGCAGTGAAGACAACGGTCAGCCCCAGCATTTT; CDR3: CASSEDNGQPQHF; size: few; D: .; V: TRBV2; J: TRBJ1-5; length: 13
DNA: TGTGCCAGCTCACCAACCGGGACAGAGTATGAAAAACTGTTTTTT; CDR3: CASSPTGTEYEKLFF; size: few; D: TRBD1; V: TRBV18; J: TRBJ1-4; length: 15
DNA: TGTGCCAGCTCACCCCAGGGAGGTTCCTACAATGAGCAGTTCTTC; CDR3: CASSPQGGSYNEQFF; size: .; D: .; V: TRBV18; J: TRBJ2-1; length: 15
DNA: TGTGCCAGCAGCTTAGATGGAGGAGGAGGTAATACGCAGTATTTT; CDR3: CASSLDGGGGNTQYF; size: few; D: .; V: TRBV11-2; J: TRBJ2-3; length: 15
DNA: TGTGCCAGTAGTGAACAACTACAGGACTACTATGGCTACACCTTC; CDR3: CASSEQLQDYYGYTF; size: few; D: .; V: TRBV19; J: TRBJ1-2; length: 15
DNA: TGTGCCAGTAGTATGGTACTAGCGGGGGGGCGCGTAGATTTTGAGCAGTTCTTC; CDR3: CASSMVLAGGRVDFEQFF; size: many; D: TRBD2; V: TRBV19; J: TRBJ2-1; length: 18
DNA: TGTGCCACCCAGGACAGGGGTACTTTCTACGAGCAGTACTTC; CDR3: CATQDRGTFYEQYF; size: .; D: TRBD1; V: TRBV18; J: TRBJ2-7; length: 14
DNA: TGTGCCAGCAGCTTAGTTAACCCGGGACAGGGGCCCCAAGAGACCCAGTACTTC; CDR3: CASSLVNPGQGPQETQYF; size: few; D: TRBD1; V: TRBV11-2; J: TRBJ2-5; length: 18
DNA: TGTGCCAGCAGCCAAGTGACTAGCGGGGGGGCAGGGGATACGCAGTATTTT; CDR3: CASSQVTSGGAGDTQYF; size: many; D: TRBD2; V: TRBV4-2; J: TRBJ2-3; length: 17